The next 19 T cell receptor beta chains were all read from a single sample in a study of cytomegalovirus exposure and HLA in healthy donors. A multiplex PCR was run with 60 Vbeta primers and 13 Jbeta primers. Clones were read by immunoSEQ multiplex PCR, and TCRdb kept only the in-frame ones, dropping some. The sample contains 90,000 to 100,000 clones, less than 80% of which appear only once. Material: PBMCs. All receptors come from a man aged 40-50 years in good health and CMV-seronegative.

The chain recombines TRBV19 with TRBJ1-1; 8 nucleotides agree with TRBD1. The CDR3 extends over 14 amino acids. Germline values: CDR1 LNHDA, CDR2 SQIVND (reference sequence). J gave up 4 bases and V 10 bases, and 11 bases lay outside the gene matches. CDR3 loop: CAISPRDRSTEAFF. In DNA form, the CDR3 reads TGTGCCATCTCACCTCGGGACAGGAGCACTGAAGCTTTCTTT.

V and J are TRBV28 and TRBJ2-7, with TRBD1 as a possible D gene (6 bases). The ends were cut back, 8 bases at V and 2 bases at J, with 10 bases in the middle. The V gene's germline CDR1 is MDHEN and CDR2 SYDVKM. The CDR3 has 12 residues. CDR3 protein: CASRDTTYEQYF. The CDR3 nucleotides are TGTGCCAGCCGGGACACTACCTACGAGCAGTACTTC.

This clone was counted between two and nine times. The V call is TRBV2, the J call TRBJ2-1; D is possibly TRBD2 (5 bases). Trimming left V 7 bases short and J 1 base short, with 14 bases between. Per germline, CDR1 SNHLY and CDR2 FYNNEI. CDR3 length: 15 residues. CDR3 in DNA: TGTGCCAGCAAACTCCGCGGGCTATCCTACAATGAGCAGTTCTTC. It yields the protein CASKLRGLSYNEQFF.

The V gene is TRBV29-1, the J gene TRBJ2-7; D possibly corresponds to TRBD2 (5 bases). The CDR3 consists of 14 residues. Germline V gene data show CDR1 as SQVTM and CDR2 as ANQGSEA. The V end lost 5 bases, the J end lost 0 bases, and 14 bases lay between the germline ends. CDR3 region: CSVYSGSDSYEQYF. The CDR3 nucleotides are TGCAGCGTTTACAGCGGTTCGGACTCCTACGAGCAGTACTTC.

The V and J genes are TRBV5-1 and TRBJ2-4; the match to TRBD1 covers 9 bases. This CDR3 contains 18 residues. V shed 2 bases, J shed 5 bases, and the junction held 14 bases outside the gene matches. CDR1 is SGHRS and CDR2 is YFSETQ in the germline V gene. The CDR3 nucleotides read TGCGCCAGCAGCTTAAACGCGGCCAGGACAGGGGAGGAAAACATTCAGTACTTC. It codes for CASSLNAARTGEENIQYF.

The CDR3 loop is CASSPGTSALGGELFF. CDR3 bases: TGTGCCAGCAGCCCCGGGACTAGCGCTTTAGGCGGGGAGCTGTTTTTT. The genes are TRBV11-1 and TRBJ2-2, with 10 bases fitting TRBD2. This CDR3 comprises 16 residues. Germline CDR1 reads SGHAT; CDR2 reads FQDESV (reference sequence). The junction had 10 bases not matched to a gene; V was cut back by 5 bases and J by 7 bases.

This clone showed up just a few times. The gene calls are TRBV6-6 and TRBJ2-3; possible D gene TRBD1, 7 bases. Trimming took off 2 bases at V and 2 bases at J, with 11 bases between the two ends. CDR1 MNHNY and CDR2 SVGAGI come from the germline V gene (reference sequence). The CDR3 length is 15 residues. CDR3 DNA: TGTGCCAGCAGTTACGCGGGACAGAACACAGATACGCAGTATTTT. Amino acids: CASSYAGQNTDTQYF.

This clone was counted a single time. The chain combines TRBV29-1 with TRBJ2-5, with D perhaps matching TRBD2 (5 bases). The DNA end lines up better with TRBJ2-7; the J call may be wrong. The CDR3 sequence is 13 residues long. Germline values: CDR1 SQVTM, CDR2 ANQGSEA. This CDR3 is CSVISGGGYEQYF. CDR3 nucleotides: TGCAGCGTTATCTCAGGAGGTGGCTACGAGCAGTACTTC.

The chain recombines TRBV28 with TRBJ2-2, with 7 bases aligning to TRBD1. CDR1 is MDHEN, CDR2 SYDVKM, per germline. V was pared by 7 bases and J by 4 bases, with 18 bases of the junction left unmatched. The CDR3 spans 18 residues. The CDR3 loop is CASTIYLYGAGGTGELFF. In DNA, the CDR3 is TGTGCCAGCACTATATATCTCTACGGGGCAGGGGGCACCGGGGAGCTGTTTTTT.

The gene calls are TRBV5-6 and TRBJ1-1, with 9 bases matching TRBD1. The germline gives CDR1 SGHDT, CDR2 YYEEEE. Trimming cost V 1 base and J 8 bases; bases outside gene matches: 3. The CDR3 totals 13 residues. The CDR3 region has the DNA TGTGCCAGCAGCTTGAGTGGGACAGGGGAAGCTTTCTTT. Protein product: CASSLSGTGEAFF.

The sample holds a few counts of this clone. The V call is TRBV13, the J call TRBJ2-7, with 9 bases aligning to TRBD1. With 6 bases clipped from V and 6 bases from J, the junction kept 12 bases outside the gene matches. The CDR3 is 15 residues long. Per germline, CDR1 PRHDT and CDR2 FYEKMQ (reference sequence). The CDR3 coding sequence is TGTGCCAGCAGTCCCGAGGGGGGACAGGGCGGCGAGCAGTACTTC. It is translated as CASSPEGGQGGEQYF.

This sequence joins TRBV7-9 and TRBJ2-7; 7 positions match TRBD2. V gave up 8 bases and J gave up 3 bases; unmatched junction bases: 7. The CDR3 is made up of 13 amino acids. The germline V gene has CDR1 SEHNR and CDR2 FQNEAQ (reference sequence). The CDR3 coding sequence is TGTGCCAGCGGCCTAGCGGAGCTCTACGAGCAGTACTTC. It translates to CASGLAELYEQYF.

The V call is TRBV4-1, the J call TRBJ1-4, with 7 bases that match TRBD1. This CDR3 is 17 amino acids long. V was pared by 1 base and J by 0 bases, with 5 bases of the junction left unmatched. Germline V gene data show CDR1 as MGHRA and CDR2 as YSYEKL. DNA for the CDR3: TGCGCCAGCAGCCAAGGGGGCAGGGGGACAACTAATGAAAAACTGTTTTTT. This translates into CASSQGGRGTTNEKLFF.

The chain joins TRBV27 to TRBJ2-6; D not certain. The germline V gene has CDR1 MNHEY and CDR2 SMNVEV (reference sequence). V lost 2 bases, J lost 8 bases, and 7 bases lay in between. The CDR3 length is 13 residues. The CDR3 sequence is CASSLNGPNVLTF. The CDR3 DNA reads TGTGCCAGCAGTTTAAACGGTCCCAACGTCCTGACTTTC.

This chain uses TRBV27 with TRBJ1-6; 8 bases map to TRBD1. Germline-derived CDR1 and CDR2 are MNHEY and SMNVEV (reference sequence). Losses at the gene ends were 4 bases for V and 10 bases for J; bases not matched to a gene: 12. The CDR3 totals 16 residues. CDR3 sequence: CASSSPRDRRGSPLHF. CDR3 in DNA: TGTGCCAGCAGTTCTCCGCGGGACAGGAGAGGATCACCCCTCCACTTT.

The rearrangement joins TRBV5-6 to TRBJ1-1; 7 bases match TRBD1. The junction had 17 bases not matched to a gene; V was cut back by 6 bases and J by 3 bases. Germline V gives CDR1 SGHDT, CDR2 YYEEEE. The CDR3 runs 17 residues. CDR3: CASTKLTERQGHTEAFF. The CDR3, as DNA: TGTGCCAGCACTAAGCTCACAGAAAGACAGGGCCACACTGAAGCTTTCTTT.

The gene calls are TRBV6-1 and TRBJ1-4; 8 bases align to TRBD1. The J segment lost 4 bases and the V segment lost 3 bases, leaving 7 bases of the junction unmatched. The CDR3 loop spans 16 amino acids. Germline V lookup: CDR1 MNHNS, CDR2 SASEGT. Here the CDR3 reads CASSDGTGLSNEKLFF. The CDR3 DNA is TGTGCCAGCAGTGATGGGACAGGCCTCAGTAATGAAAAACTGTTTTTT.

The CDR3, as DNA: TGTGCCAGCAGTACGCGCATCGTGGACAGGGATTCACCCCTCCACTTT. Translating it yields CASSTRIVDRDSPLHF. The V call is TRBV28, the J call TRBJ1-6, with 8 bases matching TRBD1. The CDR3 covers 16 residues. V lost 5 bases, J lost 8 bases, and 11 bases stayed unmatched. Per the germline V gene, CDR1 is MDHEN and CDR2 is SYDVKM.

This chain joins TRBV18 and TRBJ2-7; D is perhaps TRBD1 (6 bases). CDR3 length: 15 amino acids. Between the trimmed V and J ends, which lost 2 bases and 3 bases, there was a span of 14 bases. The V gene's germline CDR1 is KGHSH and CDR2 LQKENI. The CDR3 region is CASSPYRDNYYEQYF. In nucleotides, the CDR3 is TGTGCCAGCTCACCATACAGGGACAATTACTACGAGCAGTACTTC.